This entry lists 22 T cell receptor beta chains sequenced from one sample in a study of T cell responses to AZD1222 COVID-19 vaccine. Generated by immunoSEQ multiplex PCR, the TCRdb table keeps only in-frame clones and is missing some. Here the sample spans fewer than 250,000 clones, about 93% being singletons. This specimen consisted of peripheral blood, obtained on day 0 of MenACWY control vaccination. Receptor source: an adult in good health.

The chain recombines TRBV2 with TRBJ2-7; D perhaps matches TRBD2 (6 bases). V lost 5 bases and J lost 4, with 15 bases in between. Germline CDR1 reads SNHLY; CDR2 reads FYNNEI. The CDR3 consists of 14 residues. The CDR3: CASSLQGGMYEQYF. The DNA of the CDR3 is TGTGCCAGCAGTTTGCAGGGCGGGATGTACGAGCAGTACTTC. Using reference TRBV2 and TRBJ2-7 for the parts outside the CDR3, the full variable domain is EPEVTQTPSHQVTQMGQEVILRCVPISNHLYFYWYRQILGQKVEFLVSFYNNEISEKSEIFDDQFSVERPDGSNFTLKIRSTKLEDSAMYFCASSLQGGMYEQYFGPGTRLTVT.

This sequence joins TRBV21-1 and TRBJ1-5; no DNA check was done on the table's D call, TRBD1. TRBV21-1 is a recognized pseudogene. The CDR3 has 14 residues. In DNA form, the CDR3 reads TGTGCCAGCAAGACGGACAGGGGCGGTGGTCCCCAGCATTTT. Its translation: CASKTDRGGGPQHF.

This clone was seen once. This chain joins TRBV5-6 and TRBJ1-6; D is possibly TRBD1 (5 bases). Germline lookup yields CDR1 SGHDT and CDR2 YYEEEE. Deletions cut 0 bases from V and 9 bases from J, with 7 bases between. The CDR3 extends over 13 amino acids. This chain's CDR3 is CASSLATASPLHF. CDR3 DNA: TGTGCCAGCAGCTTGGCGACAGCTTCACCCCTCCACTTT.

The count of this clone is one. The chain is built from TRBV10-3 and TRBJ1-5; D is uncertain. CDR3 size: 13 residues. V was pared by 4 bases and J by 7 bases, with 11 bases between. From germline, CDR1 is ENHRY and CDR2 SYGVKD. The CDR3 DNA reads TGTGCCATCAGTGCGGCGGGAAACCAGCCCCAGCATTTT. Its protein product is CAISAAGNQPQHF.

The chain combines TRBV4-1 with TRBJ1-4, with D hard to call. This CDR3 spans 17 amino acids. Germline CDR1 and CDR2: MGHRA and YSYEKL. Deletions cut 2 bases from V and 0 bases from J, with 13 bases between. The CDR3 coding sequence is TGCGCCAGCAGCCAATTCGGCCCCCTCACAACTAATGAAAAACTGTTTTTT. The encoded protein is CASSQFGPLTTNEKLFF.

This chain connects TRBV7-3 to TRBJ1-2; 11 nucleotides align to TRBD1. With 5 bases clipped from V and 3 bases from J, the junction kept 5 bases outside the gene matches. This CDR3 comprises 15 residues. Germline CDR1 reads SGHTA; CDR2 reads FQGTGA. The chain's CDR3 is CASSPRTGGDYGYTF. In nucleotides, the CDR3 is TGTGCCAGCAGCCCAAGGACAGGGGGCGACTATGGCTACACCTTC.

The CDR3 DNA is TGTGCCAGCAGCCCAGGGGGCTTCAGTGGCTACACCTTC. Its protein is CASSPGGFSGYTF. This chain uses TRBV6-5 with TRBJ1-2; 8 bases agree with TRBD1. The CDR3 has 13 amino acids. Germline V CDR1 and CDR2: MNHEY, SVGAGI. V was pared by 6 bases and J by 7 bases, with 7 bases of the junction left unmatched.

This rearrangement joins TRBV9 to TRBJ1-6, with a possible D match to TRBD1 (6 bases). Germline CDR1 reads SGDLS; CDR2 reads YYNGEE. V was shortened by 3 bases and J by 7 bases, with 17 bases between the two germline ends. There are 16 residues in the CDR3. CDR3 region: CASSGRPLGGNSPLHF. DNA for the CDR3: TGTGCCAGCAGCGGTCGACCCCTAGGGGGAAATTCACCCCTCCACTTT.

V usage is TRBV3-1 (or the pseudogene TRBV3-2) and J usage is TRBJ2-2; D ambiguous. Per germline, CDR1 LGHDT and CDR2 YNNKEL (reference sequence). Trimming removed 2 bases from V and 0 bases from J, with 4 bases in between. This CDR3 has 14 amino acids. The DNA of the CDR3 is TGTGCCAGCAGCCAACAACCGAACACCGGGGAGCTGTTTTTT. This gives the protein CASSQQPNTGELFF.

The genes are TRBV6-5 and TRBJ1-2; D is undetermined. Trimming removed 6 bases from V and 8 bases from J, with 16 bases in between. CDR1 is MNHEY and CDR2 is SVGAGI in the germline V gene. This CDR3 has 13 amino acids. CDR3 sequence reads: CASRITEGVGYTF. As DNA, the CDR3 is TGTGCCAGCAGGATAACGGAGGGAGTCGGCTACACCTTC.

CDR3 loop: CATSGKAGSIYEQYF. CDR3 DNA sequence: TGTGCCACCAGCGGGAAAGCGGGGTCTATCTACGAGCAGTACTTC. The V gene is TRBV15, the J gene TRBJ2-7, with 7 bases aligning to TRBD2. The V gene's germline CDR1 is LNHNV and CDR2 YYDKDF (reference sequence). The CDR3 loop spans 15 amino acids. V lost 5 bases to trimming and J lost 3 bases; unmatched junction nucleotides: 10.

Points on this clone: This specimen includes other DNA sequences encoding the same CDR3. The chain couples TRBV12-3 or TRBV12-4 to TRBJ1-1; a possible D gene is TRBD1 (5 bases). This CDR3 is 13 amino acids long. Trimming took off 1 base at V and 4 bases at J, with 7 bases between the two ends. CDR3 DNA sequence: TGTGCCAGCAGTTTAGGTCAGGGCACTGAAGCTTTCTTT. It specifies CASSLGQGTEAFF.

This chain joins TRBV21-1 and TRBJ1-6. TRBV21-1 is designated a pseudogene. The CDR3 totals 15 residues. The CDR3 spells CASSKVRDMGSPLHF. CDR3 coding DNA: TGTGCCAGCAGCAAAGTTCGGGATATGGGTTCACCCCTCCACTTT.

V and J are TRBV5-1 and TRBJ1-2; D uncertain. The germline CDR1 and CDR2 sequences are SGHRS and YFSETQ. V was cut by 4 bases and J by 7 bases, with 17 bases left in between. The CDR3 totals 14 residues. CDR3 protein: CASSPYGVDGGYTF. CDR3 sequence (DNA): TGCGCCAGCAGCCCGTACGGGGTTGACGGTGGCTACACCTTC.

This clone has just one count. The chain is built from TRBV4-1 and TRBJ2-1, with TRBD2 matching 7 bases. CDR1 and CDR2 from the germline V gene are MGHRA and YSYEKL. The CDR3 covers 15 residues. V dropped 5 bases and J dropped 5; count of bases not matched to a gene: 9. The CDR3 protein is CASSSTGTNHNEQFF. CDR3 bases: TGCGCCAGCAGCTCTACCGGGACTAATCACAATGAGCAGTTCTTC.

This chain connects TRBV24-1 to TRBJ1-2, with D possibly being TRBD1 (5 bases). V was shortened by 2 bases and J by 8 bases, with 17 bases between the two germline ends. Germline V gives CDR1 KGHDR, CDR2 SFDVKD. This CDR3 is built from 15 residues. CDR3 amino acids: CATSDSGTPRQGYTF. The CDR3 DNA reads TGTGCCACCAGTGATTCCGGGACTCCCCGCCAGGGCTACACCTTC.

The CDR3: CASSLAFGQNTIYF. DNA of the CDR3: TGTGCCAGCAGCTTAGCGTTCGGACAGAACACCATATATTTT. The V gene is TRBV11-2, the J gene TRBJ1-3, with D perhaps matching TRBD1 (6 bases). This CDR3 is 14 amino acids long. With 1 base removed from V and 7 bases from J, the gap between germline ends came to 11 bases. Germline lookup yields CDR1 SGHAT and CDR2 FQNNGV.

The chain is built from TRBV18 and TRBJ2-1; D gene ambiguous. CDR3 length: 13 residues. Germline V gives CDR1 KGHSH, CDR2 LQKENI. V lost 0 bases and J 6 bases, leaving 6 bases between the germline ends. The CDR3 spells CASSPPSVNEQFF. In DNA, the CDR3 is TGTGCCAGCTCACCACCCTCGGTCAATGAGCAGTTCTTC.

This rearrangement joins TRBV6-1 to TRBJ2-3; the match to TRBD1 covers 7 bases. Germline CDR1 and CDR2: MNHNS and SASEGT. V trimming: 1 base; J trimming: 5 bases; junction bases outside the gene matches: 3. The CDR3 consists of 14 residues. CDR3 sequence (DNA): TGTGCCAGCAGTGAAGGACAGGGAAGAGATACGCAGTATTTT. It specifies CASSEGQGRDTQYF.

The chain employs TRBV19 and TRBJ2-5, with D tentatively TRBD1 (6 bases). V gave up 6 bases and J gave up 5 bases, with 16 bases separating them. CDR3 length equals 14 residues. CDR1 is LNHDA, CDR2 SQIVND, per germline (reference sequence). The CDR3 DNA reads TGTGCCAGTAGGACAGGACTCCCTGGGGAGACCCAGTACTTC. Its protein product is CASRTGLPGETQYF.

This sequence joins TRBV4-2 and TRBJ2-7; 10 bases fit TRBD2. Germline CDR1 is LGHNA and CDR2 is YNFKEQ. The CDR3 has 15 residues. With V trimmed by 5 bases and J by 6 bases, 10 bases remained unmatched. CDR3 amino acids: CASSRPGTSVTEQYF. CDR3 bases: TGTGCCAGCAGCAGGCCCGGGACTAGCGTCACCGAGCAGTACTTC.

The chain joins TRBV6-5 to TRBJ2-3; 8 bases align to TRBD2. V trimming: 11 bases; J trimming: 3 bases; junction bases outside the gene matches: 13. The V gene's germline CDR1 is MNHEY and CDR2 SVGAGI. The CDR3 is 15 residues long. The CDR3 DNA sequence: TGTGCCGGTGGAACGGGCGGGGGGCCGACAGATACGCAGTATTTT. Amino acids: CAGGTGGGPTDTQYF.